The present T cell receptor (beta chain) was sequenced within a study of blood T cell repertoires in COVID-19. Study-level information: Acute-phase and convalescent COVID-19 samples originated in the United States, Italy and Spain.

The assay was immunoSEQ multiplex PCR, and TCRdb's table has in-frame clones only and misses some. The table records under 400,000 clones, approximately 88% of them present only once. After removal of 2 bases from V and 8 bases from J, the junction contained 3 bases not matched to a gene. There are 15 residues in the CDR3. CDR1 MNHNY and CDR2 SVGAGI come from the germline V gene (reference sequence). It was during active infection that Seattle patients were enrolled and then longitudinally followed. The J gene is TRBJ1-6, the V gene TRBV6-6; 10 bases match TRBD1. The source material was peripheral blood. This sequence was found in a woman in her twenties or thirties with COVID-19, enrolled during active disease. This chain's CDR3 is CASSYGTGEYSPLHF. CDR3 nucleotide sequence: TGTGCCAGCAGTTACGGGACAGGGGAGTATTCACCCCTCCACTTT.